Each of the 22 T cell receptor beta chains below was sequenced from the same sample in a study of blood T cells in healthy people across ages. With a J-beta primer mix and a sample-barcoded 5' primer, a second PCR ran about 6 to 11 cycles. One entry per CDR3 protein, called by TCRdb with MiXCR from the 5' RACE reads. The sample records around 900,000 distinct CDR3 sequences, 51% being singletons. Material: blood. The receptors shown here come from a woman aged 55-69 years in good health.

The CDR3 DNA reads as TGTGCCAGCAGTTTCATACAAGATACGCAGTATTTT. Amino acids: CASSFIQDTQYF. The rearrangement uses TRBV6-1 and TRBJ2-3; D call uncertain. Germline V gene lookup returns CDR1 MNHNS and CDR2 SASEGT. The CDR3 covers 12 residues. V lost 5 bases and J 5 bases, leaving 8 bases between the germline ends.

The V gene is TRBV27, the J gene TRBJ2-3; 12 bases align to TRBD2. The CDR3 loop spans 17 amino acids. V was clipped by 5 bases and J by 2 bases; unmatched bases: 8. CDR1 is MNHEY and CDR2 is SMNVEV in the germline V gene (reference sequence). CDR3 residues: CASSDILAGGPTDTQYF. Written as DNA, the CDR3 is TGTGCCAGCAGTGACATACTAGCGGGAGGCCCCACAGATACGCAGTATTTT.

This clonotype was seen only a few times. The rearrangement links TRBV18 to TRBJ2-7; D possibly corresponds to TRBD2 (5 bases). This CDR3 has 16 residues. Looked up from germline, CDR1 is KGHSH and CDR2 is LQKENI. The V gene lost 3 bases and the J gene lost 2 bases, with 17 bases spanning the gap. CDR3 loop: CASSPRLADTTYEQYF. CDR3 nucleotide sequence: TGTGCCAGCTCACCTCGCCTAGCAGACACTACCTACGAGCAGTACTTC.

This sequence joins TRBV11-1 and TRBJ2-7, with D unresolved. The CDR3 extends over 14 amino acids. Germline lookup yields CDR1 SGHAT and CDR2 FQDESV (reference sequence). Trimming left V 0 bases short and J 1 base short, with 7 bases between. DNA of the CDR3: TGTGCCAGCAGCTTAGCCGAGGCTTCCTACGAGCAGTACTTC. It is translated as CASSLAEASYEQYF.

The chain couples TRBV4-1 to TRBJ2-7; D perhaps matches TRBD2 (5 bases). The CDR3 has 16 residues. The V gene lost 3 bases and the J gene lost 3 bases, with 18 bases spanning the gap. Per the germline V gene, CDR1 is MGHRA and CDR2 is YSYEKL. Here the CDR3 reads CASSQLSQLASYEQYF. The CDR3 DNA sequence: TGCGCCAGCAGCCAGCTGTCCCAGCTAGCTAGCTACGAGCAGTACTTC.

The chain has TRBV7-2 and TRBJ2-3; TRBD2 matches at 8 bases. Germline V gene lookup returns CDR1 SGHTA and CDR2 FQGNSA. V shed 4 bases, J shed 0 bases, and the junction held 6 bases outside the gene matches. This CDR3 has 16 amino acids. DNA of the CDR3: TGTGCCAGCAGCTCAGGCCCTAGCGGGAGCACAGATACGCAGTATTTT. Amino acids: CASSSGPSGSTDTQYF. Supplemented by reference TRBV7-2 and TRBJ2-3, the full variable domain reads GAGVSQSPSNKVTEKGKDVELRCDPISGHTALYWYRQSLGQGLEFLIYFQGNSAPDKSGLPSDRFSAERTGGSVSTLTIQRTQQEDSAVYLCASSSGPSGSTDTQYFGPGTRLTVL.

This chain connects TRBV27 to TRBJ2-7; perhaps TRBD2 as D (5 bases). The better agreement between TRBJ2-1 and the DNA end casts doubt on the J call. CDR1 and CDR2 (germline): MNHEY, SMNVEV (reference sequence). CDR3 length: 17 amino acids. CDR3 sequence (DNA): TGTGCCAGCAGTTTCTCCCGAGGGTCCGCACGCCCCTACGAGCAGTTCTTC. It is translated as CASSFSRGSARPYEQFF.

This chain joins TRBV6-5 and TRBJ2-7, with TRBD1 as a possible D gene (5 bases). Trimming stripped 6 bases from V and 0 bases from J, with 9 bases between. The germline V gene has CDR1 MNHEY and CDR2 SVGAGI. The CDR3 covers 13 residues. The CDR3 DNA follows: TGTGCCAGCAGGAGACAGAACTCCTACGAGCAGTACTTC. Translating it yields CASRRQNSYEQYF.

This clonotype was observed a single time. The chain is built from TRBV3-1 and TRBJ2-2; 9 positions match TRBD2. CDR1 and CDR2 (germline): LGHDT, YNNKEL (reference sequence). V gave up 1 base and J gave up 8 bases; unmatched junction bases: 17. The CDR3 runs 19 residues. CDR3 DNA: TGTGCCAGCAGCCAAGGAAGAAGCGGGAGGCTGTTGTCTGTGGGGGAGCTGTTTTTT. Translation gives CASSQGRSGRLLSVGELFF.

This clonotype appeared once. The genes are TRBV7-6 and TRBJ2-3; D is ambiguous. This CDR3 is 15 amino acids long. Germline V gives CDR1 SGHVS, CDR2 FNYEAQ. V was pared by 1 base and J by 7 bases, with 15 bases between. The CDR3 loop reads CASSLEPLGQNTQYF. Here the CDR3 DNA reads TGTGCCAGCAGCTTAGAGCCCCTAGGCCAAAATACGCAGTATTTT.

V gene TRBV29-1 combines with J gene TRBJ1-1; perhaps TRBD1 as D (5 bases). Trimming removed 8 bases from V and 1 base from J, with 14 bases in between. CDR3 length equals 13 residues. Germline lookup yields CDR1 SQVTM and CDR2 ANQGSEA. CDR3 nucleotide sequence: TGCAGCTTCTCCCCAGGGTGGAACACTGAAGCTTTCTTT. Translated: CSFSPGWNTEAFF.

The chain links TRBV5-1 to TRBJ1-5; weak D call: TRBD1 (6 bases). Per germline, CDR1 SGHRS and CDR2 YFSETQ. The CDR3 sequence is 17 residues long. Trimming removed 4 bases from V and 10 bases from J, with 27 bases in between. The CDR3: CASSVEEQGFWGLPQHF. Written as DNA, the CDR3 is TGCGCCAGCAGCGTAGAGGAACAGGGATTCTGGGGTTTACCCCAGCATTTT. The whole variable domain, remainder taken from reference TRBV5-1 and TRBJ1-5, is KAGVTQTPRYLIKTRGQQVTLSCSPISGHRSVSWYQQTPGQGLQFLFEYFSETQRNKGNFPGRFSGRQFSNSRSEMNVSTLELGDSALYLCASSVEEQGFWGLPQHFGDGTRLSIL.

The V gene is TRBV20-1, the J gene TRBJ2-1; D possibly corresponds to TRBD1 (6 bases). The germline V gene has CDR1 DFQATT and CDR2 SNEGSKA (reference sequence). The CDR3 covers 19 residues. V was shortened by 0 bases and J by 0 bases, with 21 bases between the two germline ends. Here the CDR3 reads CSARDRYRERRISYNEQFF. DNA for the CDR3: TGCAGTGCTAGAGATAGGTACAGGGAGCGGCGAATCTCCTACAATGAGCAGTTCTTC.

The chain combines TRBV4-1 with TRBJ2-1, with TRBD2 matching 8 bases. Trimming cost V 1 base and J 8 bases; bases outside gene matches: 19. From germline, CDR1 is MGHRA and CDR2 YSYEKL. The CDR3 has 19 amino acids. CDR3 amino acids: CASSQVGGRAGARRDEQFF. The CDR3 bases are TGCGCCAGCAGCCAAGTAGGCGGACGAGCGGGAGCACGGAGGGATGAGCAGTTCTTC.

The sample holds a few counts of this clonotype. V usage is TRBV12-3 or TRBV12-4 and J usage is TRBJ2-1, with 8 bases lining up with TRBD2. Germline trimming cut 6 bases from V and 5 bases from J; bases unmatched to any gene: 15. The CDR3 is made up of 17 amino acids. The CDR3 DNA sequence: TGTGCCAGCAGCCACCCTCCAGAGCCGGGACTAGACAATGAGCAGTTCTTC. Translation gives CASSHPPEPGLDNEQFF.

This chain links TRBV12-3 or TRBV12-4 with TRBJ1-3; D is ambiguous. This CDR3 has 16 residues. V was trimmed by 2 bases and J by 0 bases, leaving 11 bases between them. CDR3 in DNA: TGTGCCAGCAGTTTACGAAGAGGTTCCTCTGGAAACACCATATATTTT. This translates into CASSLRRGSSGNTIYF.

The gene calls are TRBV6-2 or TRBV6-3 and TRBJ2-1; D remains unclear. CDR3 length: 14 residues. V gave up 0 bases and J gave up 4 bases, with 7 bases separating them. Looked up from germline, CDR1 is MNHEY and CDR2 is SVGEGT. For the CDR3, the DNA is TGTGCCAGCAGTTACTCGATGGGTTACAATGAGCAGTTCTTC. This encodes CASSYSMGYNEQFF.

The table lists this clonotype with a few counts. The chain uses TRBV2 and TRBJ1-4; 9 bases fit TRBD1. CDR3 length: 15 residues. Trimming took 7 bases from V and 2 from J; bases not matched to a gene: 5. The germline CDR1 and CDR2 sequences are SNHLY and FYNNEI. Written as DNA, the CDR3 is TGTGCCAGCACCAAGGGACAGGGTACTAATGAAAAACTGTTTTTT. It specifies CASTKGQGTNEKLFF.

At least ten counts were recorded for this clonotype. V gene TRBV5-1 combines with J gene TRBJ2-7; unclear D gene. CDR3 length: 12 amino acids. Per the germline V gene, CDR1 is SGHRS and CDR2 is YFSETQ. Trimming stripped 0 bases from V and 3 bases from J, with 4 bases between. CDR3 sequence (DNA): TGCGCCAGCAGCTTGGACGGCTACGAGCAGTACTTC. Its protein is CASSLDGYEQYF.

The genes are TRBV28 and TRBJ2-1, with 14 bases identical to TRBD2. The CDR3 is 17 residues long. CDR1 MDHEN and CDR2 SYDVKM come from the germline V gene. Germline trimming cut 4 bases from V and 0 bases from J; bases unmatched to any gene: 2. The CDR3 protein is CASSSGTSGSSYNEQFF. Written as DNA, the CDR3 is TGTGCCAGCAGTTCCGGGACTAGCGGGAGCTCCTACAATGAGCAGTTCTTC.

At least ten counts were recorded for this clonotype. J is TRBJ2-1 and V is TRBV6-6, with D perhaps given as TRBD1 or TRBD2 (5 bases each). Trimming took off 9 bases at V and 5 bases at J, with 11 bases between the two ends. The V gene's germline CDR1 is MNHNY and CDR2 SVGAGI (reference sequence). This CDR3 region has 12 residues. CDR3 sequence (DNA): TGTGCCAGTGGCTGGGGGAACAATGAGCAGTTCTTC. It codes for CASGWGNNEQFF.

The V gene is TRBV3-1, the J gene TRBJ2-5; D is possibly TRBD2 (6 bases). Germline values: CDR1 LGHDT, CDR2 YNNKEL (reference sequence). The V gene lost 6 bases and the J gene lost 11 bases, with 16 bases spanning the gap. There are 12 residues in the CDR3. CDR3 sequence reads: CASRGDSLGQYF. DNA of the CDR3: TGTGCCAGCAGGGGGGACTCCCTGGGGCAGTACTTC.